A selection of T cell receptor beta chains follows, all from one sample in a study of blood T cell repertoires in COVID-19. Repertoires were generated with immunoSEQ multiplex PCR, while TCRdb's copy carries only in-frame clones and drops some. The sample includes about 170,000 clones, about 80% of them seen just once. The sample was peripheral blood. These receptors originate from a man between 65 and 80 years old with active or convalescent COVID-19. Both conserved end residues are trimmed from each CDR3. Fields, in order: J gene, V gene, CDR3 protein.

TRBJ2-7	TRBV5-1	ASSPGGGSDEQY
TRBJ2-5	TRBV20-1	SASAWRGQETQY
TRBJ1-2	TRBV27	ASRPTGGSYGYT
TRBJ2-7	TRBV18	ASSTTGGYEQY
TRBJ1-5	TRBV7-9	ASSPKIRENQPQH
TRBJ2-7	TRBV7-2	ASTPTWQDSYEQY
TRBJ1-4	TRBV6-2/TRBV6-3	ASSYGGVVGEKLF
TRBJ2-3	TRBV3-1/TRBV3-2	ASSQTGTSADTQY
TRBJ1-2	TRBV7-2	ASSLRQSSGYT
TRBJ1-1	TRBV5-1	ASRLVGDTEAF
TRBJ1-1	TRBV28	ASRANQGGAPTEAF
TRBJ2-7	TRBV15	ATSRDLSQSSYEQY
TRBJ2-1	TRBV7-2	ASSLATTRGSEQF
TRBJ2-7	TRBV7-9	ASSSSTGGTSGIYEQY
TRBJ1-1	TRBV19	ASSIAGHGTPEAF
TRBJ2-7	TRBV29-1	SVAVGLAGSYEQY
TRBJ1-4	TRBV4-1	ASSQEGAANEKLF
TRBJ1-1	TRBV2	ASSDHSLNTEAF
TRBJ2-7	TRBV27	ASSPRDRGYLYEQY
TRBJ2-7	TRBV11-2	ASSLGDWREETYEQY
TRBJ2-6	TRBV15	ATSREGVGTGLVGANVLT
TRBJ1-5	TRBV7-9	ASSLGGYSNQPQH
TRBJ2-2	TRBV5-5	ASSLVAVTGELF
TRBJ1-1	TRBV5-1	ASDPGTGNTEAF
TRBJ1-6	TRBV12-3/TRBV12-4	ASSLPGSSPLH
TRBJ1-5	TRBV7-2	ASRAQGAYQPQH
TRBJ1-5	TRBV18	ASSPGTGGNQPQH
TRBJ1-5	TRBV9	ASSATGTGDQPQH
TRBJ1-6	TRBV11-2	ASSLSDRNSPLH
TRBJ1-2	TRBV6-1	ASSEGQTNYGYT
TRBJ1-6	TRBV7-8	ASSSAGQGVNSPLH
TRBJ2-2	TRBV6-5	ASRRGTGNTGELF
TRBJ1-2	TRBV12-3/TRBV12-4	ASSSYRVGYT
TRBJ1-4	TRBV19	ASSILNRGRNEKLF
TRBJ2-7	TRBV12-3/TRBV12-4	ASSLALYEQY
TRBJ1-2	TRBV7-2	ASSPSGGALGYT
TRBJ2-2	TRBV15	ATSRALKGYTGELF
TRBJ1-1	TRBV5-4	ASSLDGGEDF
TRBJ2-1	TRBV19	ASSSTRTSGGPPIKQF
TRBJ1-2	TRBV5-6	ASSLGTRANYGYT
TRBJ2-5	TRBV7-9	ASKGRGETQY
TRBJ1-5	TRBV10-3	AISDGQGGGQPQH
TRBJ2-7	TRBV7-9	ASSLREQQY
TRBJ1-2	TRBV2	ASGRESYGYT
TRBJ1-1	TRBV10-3	AISEFSANTEAF
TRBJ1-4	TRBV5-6	ASSLRQAATNEKLF
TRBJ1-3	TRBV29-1	SVENQEHSGNTIY
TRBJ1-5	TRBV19	ASSINRGGNQPQH
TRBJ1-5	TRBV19	ASSIWTGDSNQPQH
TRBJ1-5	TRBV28	ASSLDGQGRNQPQH
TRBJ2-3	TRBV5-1	ASSSTGTGGESDTQY
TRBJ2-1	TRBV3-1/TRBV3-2	ASSPGQLGNEQF